This T cell receptor (beta chain) comes out of a study of blood T cells in healthy people across ages. In its sample, this clonotype was seen a few times. A second PCR of about 7 to 12 cycles used a sample-barcoded 5' primer and a J-beta primer mix. Using its own MiXCR run on the 5' RACE reads, TCRdb lists one record per CDR3 protein. The sample lists 1.4 million or so distinct CDR3 sequences, under 55% occurring once. V shed 0 bases, J shed 6 bases, and the junction held 15 bases outside the gene matches. Germline V lookup: CDR1 DFQATT, CDR2 SNEGSKA (reference sequence). CDR3 size: 18 residues. The sequenced material came from blood. This TCR was sampled from a woman between 18 and 30 years old in good health. This rearrangement joins TRBV20-1 to TRBJ2-1, with 9 bases identical to TRBD1. DNA of the CDR3: TGCAGTGCTAGAGATTGGGGAGGACAGGGGCCTAACCTCAATGAGCAGTTCTTC. Its protein is CSARDWGGQGPNLNEQFF.